The T cell receptor (beta chain) under discussion was sequenced for a study of vaccination effects on CD4 cells after COVID-19 (dated by TCRdb to between 2021 and 2024). Regarding the complete study: The ViraFEST assay stimulated PBMC with viral peptide pools and then used TCR sequencing to identify antigen-specific CD4+ T cell clonotypes by expansion. The Oncomine TCR Beta short-read assay on an Illumina iSeq 100 was used to sequence cultures from other donors in the study. In both COVID-19 convalescent patients and infection-naive vaccine recipients, the study compared SARS-CoV-2 spike-specific CD4+ TCR repertoires from before mRNA vaccination with those from after it. The full study included 10 COVID-19 convalescent patients and several SARS-CoV-2-naive healthy vaccine recipients. Each participant got two doses of an mRNA SARS-CoV-2 vaccine, either BNT162b2 or mRNA-1273. Each well held two million PBMC cultured in IMDM containing approximately 5% human AB serum, 9 to 10 IU/ml IL-2 and gentamicin, along with approximately 10 ug/ml peptides. General conclusions and limits of the study: The study was limited by a small number of convalescent patients and lacked early post-infection timepoints. Clones induced by infection and clones induced by vaccination both contracted markedly at late timepoints after vaccination, which fits with T cell responses waning over time. In healthy vaccine recipients, vaccine-induced clones were almost all SARS-CoV-2 mono-reactive, with only 1 of 255 cross-reactive with common cold coronaviruses.

The method behind the library was the immunoSEQ multiplex PCR assay. DNA from the cultured and isolated CD4+ T cells underwent TCR beta CDR3 sequencing. In the authors' own workflow: Non-productive TCR sequences were discarded, and reads were trimmed to the CDR3 region, with only CDR3s of 7 or more amino acids retained. The MANAFEST web app was used to pick out antigen-specific clonotypes by comparing their expansion in peptide wells with that in reference cultures. To be called positive, a clone needed expansion at FDR<0.05 compared with the reference and with all other wells, an odds ratio greater than 5, and a frequency greater than 0.1% in two replicate wells. Cross-reactive clonotypes were defined as significantly expanded in SARS-CoV-2 spike wells and in at least one common cold coronavirus spike condition. CDR3 similarity was assessed by Levenshtein distance using the stringdist R package, and unrooted trees were constructed with ape in R 3.6.1. Here the immuneACCESS table is served through TCRdb, limited to in-frame sequences with V and J called. Missing clones are a known gap in these copies; in checked studies unresolved V genes cover under half, and the rest lacks a known reason. V, J and clone size reflect that table, while D and trimming were determined from the DNA. The table for this sample lists 65,000 to 80,000 clones; 75% to 80% of them were counted only once. Around 2% of the sample belongs to the ten largest clones.

After about 10 days of culture, CD4+ T cells were isolated with the EasySep CD4+ T cell isolation kit. None of the healthy vaccine recipients had a prior SARS-CoV-2 infection, which was confirmed by nucleocapsid antibody tests that came back negative both before and after vaccination. Half of the culture medium was replaced with fresh IL-2-containing medium on days 3 and 7. Each peptide stimulation condition was cultured in triplicate wells unless otherwise noted. PBMC were separated from whole blood using Ficoll-Paque Plus gradient centrifugation and were then either cryopreserved at -140C or used fresh. The QIAamp micro DNA kit was used to extract genomic DNA from the cultured CD4+ T cells. Comment on this clone: Its recognized antigen is unknown. Base qualities are not at hand, and no much larger clone is one base apart.

The sequence was obtained from a human donor who received a COVID-19 vaccine. The starting material was CD4+ T cells from PBMCs cultured without peptide, obtained before COVID-19 vaccination.

The CDR3: CASRSQGAGREQFF. The bases are TGTGCCAGCAGATCTCAGGGGGCGGGAAGGGAGCAGTTCTTC. The chain couples TRBV6-6 to TRBJ2-1, and 8 junctional nucleotides match TRBD1. CDR1 and CDR2, per the germline V gene (reference sequence), are MNHNY and SVGAGI. Taken from cysteine to phenylalanine, the CDR3 has 14 residues. Only the CDR3 portion is preserved as DNA: 42 bases, with reading frame beginning at the first base. Relative to germline, V is missing 6 bases and J is missing 10 bases, with 11 bases of the junction outside any gene match.